Following are 9 T cell receptor beta chains from one sample sequenced in a study of CD8+ T cells in alopecia areata. The treatment is: oral pan-JAK inhibitor, 5-10 mg twice daily. Extraction and reverse transcription of RNA yielded cDNA as the sequencing template. The assay was immunoSEQ multiplex PCR, and TCRdb's table has in-frame clones only and misses some. The sample contains some 190,000 clones, roughly three fifths of which appear only once. The input for sequencing was CD4+ T cells sorted from blood, taken at week 4, from a patient treated with tofacitinib. These receptors all come from a human donor with alopecia areata.

The chain joins TRBV2 to TRBJ1-2; 7 nucleotides match TRBD1. V trimming: 1 base; J trimming: 2 bases; junction bases outside the gene matches: 4. From germline, CDR1 is SNHLY and CDR2 FYNNEI. CDR3 length equals 15 residues. The CDR3 DNA is TGTGCCAGCAGTGAAGAGGTGACAGGGAACTATGGCTACACCTTC. Its protein product is CASSEEVTGNYGYTF.

The chain employs TRBV9 and TRBJ2-7, with 7 bases aligning to TRBD1. The CDR3 spans 15 residues. Germline values: CDR1 SGDLS, CDR2 YYNGEE. Germline trimming cut 3 bases from V and 2 bases from J; bases unmatched to any gene: 8. Here the CDR3 reads CASSGTGTVTYEQYF. The CDR3 DNA reads as TGTGCCAGCAGCGGCACCGGGACAGTGACCTACGAGCAGTACTTC.

In its sample, this clone was seen a few times. J is TRBJ1-1 and V is TRBV29-1, with D unclear. The CDR3 loop spans 11 amino acids. V was pared by 5 bases and J by 2 bases, with 6 bases between. Germline loops: CDR1 SQVTM, CDR2 ANQGSEA. CDR3 coding DNA: TGCAGCGTTTCGACAAACACTGAAGCTTTCTTT. Residues: CSVSTNTEAFF.

In this sample, this clone turned up a few times. The chain recombines TRBV14 with TRBJ2-1; D is undetermined. Trimming pared 0 bases from V and 3 bases from J, leaving 6 bases between. The CDR3 runs 14 residues. Germline V lookup: CDR1 SGHDN, CDR2 FVKESK. The chain's CDR3 is CASSQDTFYNEQFF. The CDR3 DNA is TGTGCCAGCAGCCAAGATACGTTCTACAATGAGCAGTTCTTC.

In the case of this clone: Its ends do not fully match the called genes, so a read error is possible. This CDR3 is also generated by other DNA sequences in the sample. V usage is TRBV7-2 and J usage is TRBJ2-5; 7 nucleotides agree with TRBD2. The CDR3 runs to 14 residues. The V gene's germline CDR1 is SGHTA and CDR2 FQGNSA. CDR3 in DNA: TGTGCCAGCAGCCTAGCAGGGCGGGGGGAGACCCAGTACTTC. It specifies CASSLAGRGETQYF.

This chain links TRBV4-2 with TRBJ2-7; 9 bases match TRBD2. Trimming at V came to 4 bases and at J to 0 bases, leaving 4 bases not matched to a gene. CDR3 size: 15 residues. CDR1 and CDR2 from the germline V gene are LGHNA and YNFKEQ. CDR3 coding DNA: TGTGCCAGCAGCCTTCAGCGGGAGGTCTCCTACGAGCAGTACTTC. The encoded protein is CASSLQREVSYEQYF.

This clone has just a few counts. The chain combines TRBV29-1 with TRBJ1-2, with D possibly being TRBD1 (6 bases). The germline V gene has CDR1 SQVTM and CDR2 ANQGSEA. V lost 4 bases, J lost 6 bases, and 18 bases lay in between. The CDR3 totals 14 residues. The CDR3 spells CSVVVRTGKDGYTF. Written as DNA, the CDR3 is TGCAGCGTTGTGGTTCGTACAGGGAAGGATGGCTACACCTTC.

This clone has only a few counts. V gene TRBV5-1 combines with J gene TRBJ1-1, with 11 bases aligning to TRBD1. The length of the CDR3 is 16 residues. V was pared by 4 bases and J by 5 bases, with 10 bases of the junction left unmatched. The germline CDR1 and CDR2 sequences are SGHRS and YFSETQ. In nucleotides, the CDR3 is TGCGCCAGCAGCCCCGGACAGGGGGCAATTGGGACTGAAGCTTTCTTT. Protein product: CASSPGQGAIGTEAFF.

A single count supports this clone. The chain has TRBV13 and TRBJ2-3; no clear D gene. The germline V gene encodes CDR1 PRHDT and CDR2 FYEKMQ (reference sequence). V was shortened by 5 bases and J by 1 base, with 16 bases between the two germline ends. This CDR3 region has 16 residues. CDR3 DNA: TGTGCCAGCAGCATAGAGCCCGGACGGGGCACAGATACGCAGTATTTT. Encoded protein: CASSIEPGRGTDTQYF.